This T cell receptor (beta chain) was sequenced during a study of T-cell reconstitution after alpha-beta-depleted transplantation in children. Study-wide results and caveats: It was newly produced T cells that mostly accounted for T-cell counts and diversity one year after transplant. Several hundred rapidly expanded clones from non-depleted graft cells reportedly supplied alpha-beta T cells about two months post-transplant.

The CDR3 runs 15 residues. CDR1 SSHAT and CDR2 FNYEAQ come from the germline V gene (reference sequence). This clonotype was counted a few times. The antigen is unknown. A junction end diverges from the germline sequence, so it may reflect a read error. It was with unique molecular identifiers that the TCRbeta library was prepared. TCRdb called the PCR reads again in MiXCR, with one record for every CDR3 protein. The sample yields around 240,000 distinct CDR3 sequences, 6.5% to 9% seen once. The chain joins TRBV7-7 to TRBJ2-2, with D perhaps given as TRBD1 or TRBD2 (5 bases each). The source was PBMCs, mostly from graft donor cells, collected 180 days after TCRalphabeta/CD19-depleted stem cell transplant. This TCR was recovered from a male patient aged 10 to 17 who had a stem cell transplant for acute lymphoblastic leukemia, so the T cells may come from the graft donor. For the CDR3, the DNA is TGTGCTAGCAGCCCCGGGACGGCGAACACCGGGGAGCTGTTTTTT. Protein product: CASSPGTANTGELFF.